This is a list of T cell receptor beta chains from one sample in a study of blood T cells in healthy people across ages. TCRdb re-derived calls from the 5' RACE reads in MiXCR, one entry per CDR3 protein. This table has approximately 320,000 distinct CDR3 sequences, 25% to 30% appearing once. The sample taken for sequencing was blood. Receptor source: a woman aged 70-85 years in good health. Each CDR3 is given without its conserved first and last residue. Clone size is shown for a subset of rows, as once, few, many or a class of expanded clone.

clone_size j_call v_call cdr3_aa
NA TRBJ2-3 TRBV27 ASSPTSGRVTDTQY
few TRBJ1-5 TRBV12-3/TRBV12-4 TSRKTGNQPQH
few TRBJ2-2 TRBV28 ASRSSTGHRELF
few TRBJ2-1 TRBV9 ASSVGGGPYNEQF
NA NA TRBV24-1 ATSLSRAGVVYEQF
few TRBJ2-3 TRBV27 ASSPLTSDTQY
NA TRBJ2-1 TRBV3-1 ASSRLAGGPLIQYEQF
few TRBJ2-4 TRBV7-2 ASSLNEGFQY
NA NA TRBV3-1 ASSQRGPEQF
NA NA TRBV12-5 ASGPGLATYNEQF
NA TRBJ2-3 TRBV29-1 SVEQGQSGDTQY
few NA TRBV25-1 ASSDFGLAGGETQY
NA TRBJ2-7 TRBV20-1 SARGHGADSYEQY
NA TRBJ1-5 TRBV7-2 ASSLADREWGQPQH
many TRBJ1-3 TRBV5-1 ASSLGSSGNTIY
few TRBJ2-7 TRBV6-2/TRBV6-3 ASNSGSLTSYEQY
NA TRBJ1-2 TRBV27 ASSLLEGGSSGYT
few NA TRBV20-1 SARVPRDTGNEQF
NA TRBJ2-4 TRBV20-1 SARDRGDIQY
few TRBJ2-7 TRBV28 ASGSFYEQY
many TRBJ2-5 TRBV20-1 SAERTSGKETQY
few TRBJ1-1 TRBV11-2 ASSLEKGVGFRNTEAF
NA NA TRBV29-1 SVLGGTSGGVYNEQF
NA TRBJ1-1 TRBV25-1 ASSVTGSTEAF
NA NA TRBV7-9 ASSPGGGMYEQY
few NA TRBV6-5 ASSLGLDVTYEQY
NA TRBJ2-7 TRBV6-2/TRBV6-3 ANSGNEQY
NA TRBJ2-7 TRBV29-1 SVAGPGEQY
NA TRBJ2-7 TRBV7-6 ASSWTQGDEQY
once NA TRBV28 ASSFFRLTGEQF